This TCR beta chain emerged from a study of CD8+CD57+ T cells in acquired aplastic anemia. Study conclusions and caveats: Common to patients and controls were roughly 30 CD8+ CDR3 sequences.

This CDR3 is built from 15 residues. Germline-derived CDR1 and CDR2 are SNHLY and FYNNEI. CDR3 and TCR beta VDJ profiling relied on genomic DNA as the template. TCRdb reprocessed the reads with MiXCR, giving one entry per CDR3 protein. Here the sample spans around 170,000 distinct CDR3 sequences, 55% to 75% being singletons. Of note for this clonotype: Its specificity is unknown. A read error is possible here, since a much larger clone lies one base away.

The gene calls are TRBV2 and TRBJ2-1, with D hard to call. The sample comprised sorted CD4+, CD8+, or CD8+CD57+ T cells (not recorded which) from PBMCs. The receptor was isolated from a human donor in good health. Here the CDR3 DNA reads TGTGCCATCCTGCTGGCGGTACACTCCTACGATGAGCAGTTCTTC. It codes for CAILLAVHSYDEQFF.